The clone carrying this T cell receptor beta chain showed up many times. Antigen unknown. TCR cDNA molecules each had a unique molecular identifier. TCRdb fed the 5' RACE reads into MiXCR, producing one record per CDR3 protein. The table records around 120,000 distinct CDR3 sequences, 12% of them present only once. Time point here: blood at routine non-recurrence follow-up after resection. The input material, whole RNA from tumor, nontumor lung or frozen PBMC, was sequenced unsorted. CDR3 size: 14 residues. V was pared by 8 bases and J by 1 base, with 14 bases between. Germline V gene sequence: CDR1 MNHEY, CDR2 SVGAGI. This specimen comes from a study of spatial heterogeneity in lung cancer. Looking at the study overall: Where available, sequencing covered follow-up PBMC samples, taken at a median of approximately 24 months after resection. Detection consistently captured more beta-chain sequences than alpha-chain sequences.

General observations from the study: The study found ubiquitous expanded tumor TCRs in blood more at resection than follow-up.

The sequence was obtained from a male donor with early-stage non-small cell lung cancer. The chain employs TRBV6-5 and TRBJ2-5; D tentatively fits TRBD1 or TRBD2 (5 bases each). This specimen was PBMCs, taken at follow-up. The CDR3 region is CASQGGRAQETQYF. The CDR3 bases are TGTGCCAGCCAAGGAGGCAGGGCCCAAGAGACCCAGTACTTC.